The 19 T cell receptor beta chains reported below all come from one sample, sequenced in a study of cytomegalovirus exposure and HLA in healthy donors (TCRdb year 2017). Receptor amplification or capture employed the immunoSEQ multiplex PCR assay. The multiplex PCR relied on a mix of 60 forward primers for TCR Vbeta segments and 13 reverse primers for TCR Jbeta segments. TCRdb re-hosts the immuneACCESS table, in-frame sequences only. Its copies lack some clones; in the studies checked, an unresolved V gene accounts for under half of them, and the cause for the rest is not known. This sample is represented by approximately 170,000 clones; approximately 80% of them were singletons. Of the sample, about 2.6% is held by the ten largest clones. Sample: PBMCs. Receptors were obtained from a woman aged 35 to 49 in good health and CMV-seropositive.

This sequence joins TRBV5-1 and TRBJ2-1; 10 bases fit TRBD2. The CDR3 has 15 residues. Germline lookup yields CDR1 SGHRS and CDR2 YFSETQ. The junction had 7 bases not matched to a gene; V was cut back by 4 bases and J by 6 bases. CDR3 in amino acids: CASSTLAGALNEQFF. The CDR3 region has the DNA TGCGCCAGCAGCACCCTAGCGGGGGCCCTCAATGAGCAGTTCTTC.

This chain uses TRBV4-3 with TRBJ2-5, with 7 bases matching TRBD2. The J call could be wrong; TRBJ2-7 is a better fit for the DNA end. The CDR3 contains 15 residues. The germline CDR1 and CDR2 sequences are LGHNA and YSLEER. This CDR3 reads CASSHQAGPSYEQYF. DNA of the CDR3: TGCGCCAGCAGCCACCAAGCGGGACCGTCCTACGAGCAGTACTTC.

The J gene is TRBJ2-7, the V gene TRBV19, with D possibly matching TRBD1 (6 bases). From germline, CDR1 is LNHDA and CDR2 SQIVND (reference sequence). This CDR3 is 13 amino acids long. The ends were cut back, 5 bases at V and 1 base at J, with 9 bases in the middle. CDR3: CASSEQGSYEQYF. CDR3 DNA sequence: TGTGCCAGTAGTGAACAGGGTTCCTACGAGCAGTACTTC.

The chain combines TRBV7-7 with TRBJ2-2, with TRBD2 matching 9 bases. V shed 6 bases and J 0 bases; nucleotides not matched to a gene: 11. The CDR3 totals 18 residues. Germline CDR1 and CDR2: SSHAT and FNYEAQ (reference sequence). This chain's CDR3 is CASSFLGLAGTNTGELFF. The CDR3 DNA follows: TGTGCCAGCAGTTTTCTGGGGCTAGCGGGAACGAACACCGGGGAGCTGTTTTTT.

This clone was recorded only once. The chain recombines TRBV4-2 with TRBJ2-1, with TRBD2 identical over 15 bases. The germline V gene encodes CDR1 LGHNA and CDR2 YNFKEQ. This CDR3 comprises 18 residues. Trimming removed 4 bases from V and 6 bases from J; junction bases left unmatched: 10. CDR3 region: CASSLHTGTSGRPNEQFF. CDR3 DNA: TGTGCCAGCAGCCTTCACACCGGGACTAGCGGGAGGCCCAATGAGCAGTTCTTC.

This chain uses TRBV29-1 with TRBJ1-2; D unclear. V was shortened by 7 bases and J by 4 bases, with 25 bases between the two germline ends. From germline, CDR1 is SQVTM and CDR2 ANQGSEA. The CDR3 is 16 residues long. The CDR3 nucleotides are TGCAGCGCGTTATTACGGGAACCGGGCGACGGCTATGGCTACACCTTC. It codes for CSALLREPGDGYGYTF.

The gene calls are TRBV30 and TRBJ2-3, with 8 bases fitting TRBD2. From germline, CDR1 is GTSNPN and CDR2 SVGIG (reference sequence). The CDR3 has 14 residues. V dropped 4 bases and J dropped 5; count of bases not matched to a gene: 8. This CDR3 reads CAWNRGGQVDTQYF. For the CDR3, the DNA is TGTGCCTGGAACCGCGGGGGGCAGGTAGATACGCAGTATTTT. Looking up the rest from reference TRBV30 and TRBJ2-3 gives the full variable domain: SQTIHQWPATLVQPVGSPLSLECTVEGTSNPNLYWYRQAAGRGLQLLFYSVGIGQISSEVPQNLSASRPQDRQFILSSKKLLLSDSGFYLCAWNRGGQVDTQYFGPGTRLTVL.

The chain joins TRBV9 to TRBJ2-7, with 8 bases fitting TRBD2. Germline lookup yields CDR1 SGDLS and CDR2 YYNGEE. The CDR3 is 15 amino acids. J gave up 4 bases and V 4 bases, and 10 bases lay outside the gene matches. CDR3 protein: CASSPQPGLGYEQYF. CDR3 sequence (DNA): TGTGCCAGCAGCCCCCAACCGGGACTAGGGTACGAGCAGTACTTC.

This clone has a handful of counts. The rearrangement links TRBV19 to TRBJ1-2; 8 nucleotides agree with TRBD1. In germline, CDR1 is LNHDA, CDR2 SQIVND (reference sequence). J lost 3 bases, V lost 7 bases, and 7 bases had no gene match. The length of the CDR3 is 14 residues. In DNA, the CDR3 is TGTGCCAGTAACGACAGGGGTATTGACTATGGCTACACCTTC. This codes for CASNDRGIDYGYTF. Supplemented by reference TRBV19 and TRBJ1-2, the full variable domain reads DGGITQSPKYLFRKEGQNVTLSCEQNLNHDAMYWYRQDPGQGLRLIYYSQIVNDFQKGDIAEGYSVSREKKESFPLTVTSAQKNPTAFYLCASNDRGIDYGYTFGSGTRLTVV.

The J gene is TRBJ1-4, the V gene TRBV29-1; tentative D call: TRBD1 (6 bases). The length of the CDR3 is 13 residues. V dropped 6 bases and J dropped 2 bases, with 10 bases sitting between them. Germline loops: CDR1 SQVTM, CDR2 ANQGSEA. The CDR3 DNA reads TGCAGCGTCCTAGGGGGTACTAATGAAAAACTGTTTTTT. Protein: CSVLGGTNEKLFF.

The sample holds many counts of this clone. CDR3 nucleotide sequence: TGTGCCAGTAGTATAGATCTTGCGGGAGGGCCAAATGAGCAGTTCTTC. This encodes CASSIDLAGGPNEQFF. This chain connects TRBV19 to TRBJ2-1; 9 nucleotides line up with TRBD2. The CDR3 covers 16 residues. Per germline, CDR1 LNHDA and CDR2 SQIVND (reference sequence). Trimming cost V 0 bases and J 7 bases; bases outside gene matches: 7.

J is TRBJ1-1 and V is TRBV4-1, with D hard to call. V was shortened by 2 bases and J by 0 bases, with 10 bases between the two germline ends. The CDR3 contains 15 residues. Germline CDR1 reads MGHRA; CDR2 reads YSYEKL. CDR3 sequence (DNA): TGCGCCAGCAGCCAACACGGACTGATGAACACTGAAGCTTTCTTT. Translated, it gives CASSQHGLMNTEAFF.

The CDR3 spells CASSLLGEKFF. The CDR3 bases are TGTGCCAGCAGCTTATTGGGAGAAAAGTTCTTC. This chain uses TRBV7-2 with TRBJ2-1, with a weak D call TRBD2 (5 bases). This CDR3 comprises 11 residues. V lost 2 bases and J lost 14, with 10 bases in between. Germline CDR1 is SGHTA and CDR2 is FQGNSA.

The gene calls are TRBV5-6 and TRBJ2-5; weak D call: TRBD1 (6 bases). The DNA end is more similar to TRBJ2-7, so the J call may be wrong. Germline V gene lookup returns CDR1 SGHDT and CDR2 YYEEEE. The CDR3 extends over 14 amino acids. The CDR3 loop is CASSPGDHSYEQYF. CDR3 DNA: TGTGCCAGCAGCCCAGGGGACCACTCCTACGAGCAGTACTTC.

This chain joins TRBV28 and TRBJ1-1; D not certain. V was shortened by 2 bases and J by 4 bases, with 11 bases between the two germline ends. The CDR3 length is 14 residues. CDR1 MDHEN and CDR2 SYDVKM come from the germline V gene. The CDR3 here is CASSLGRPSTEAFF. CDR3 in DNA: TGTGCCAGCAGTTTAGGCAGGCCGAGCACTGAAGCTTTCTTT.

V gene TRBV11-3 combines with J gene TRBJ2-3, with 9 bases matching TRBD1. Germline CDR1 is SGHNT and CDR2 is YENEEA. The CDR3 runs 15 residues. J lost 2 bases, V lost 5 bases, and 5 bases had no gene match. CDR3 nucleotides: TGTGCCAGCAGCCAAGGGACAGGGCACACAGATACGCAGTATTTT. Translation: CASSQGTGHTDTQYF.

This chain connects TRBV4-3 to TRBJ2-3, with TRBD2 matching 9 bases. This CDR3 has 16 amino acids. Losses at the gene ends were 4 bases for V and 4 bases for J; bases not matched to a gene: 9. Germline-derived CDR1 and CDR2 are LGHNA and YSLEER. The CDR3 protein is CASSRLGAGGADTQYF. The DNA for the CDR3 is TGCGCCAGCAGCCGACTAGGAGCGGGAGGCGCAGATACGCAGTATTTT.

This rearrangement joins TRBV5-4 to TRBJ2-1, with 8 bases identical to TRBD2. V lost 0 bases to trimming and J lost 8 bases; unmatched junction nucleotides: 7. Per the germline V gene, CDR1 is SGHNT and CDR2 is YYREEE (reference sequence). The length of the CDR3 is 15 residues. The CDR3 reads CASSLVGGAGDEQFF. CDR3 nucleotide sequence: TGTGCCAGCAGCTTGGTCGGGGGGGCCGGGGATGAGCAGTTCTTC.

This sequence joins TRBV5-1 and TRBJ2-1; D is possibly TRBD2 (6 bases). The germline V gene has CDR1 SGHRS and CDR2 YFSETQ. The CDR3 extends over 13 amino acids. Between the trimmed V and J ends, which lost 5 bases and 1 base, there was a span of 7 bases. Here the CDR3 DNA reads TGCGCCAGCAGTAGCGGATCCTACAATGAGCAGTTCTTC. It translates to CASSSGSYNEQFF.